This TCR beta chain was recorded in a study of shared clonotypes between healthy human individuals. About the research overall: Each donor's CD8 memory used one plate, CD8 naive two, each CD4 subset three.

Genomic DNA (from each subset) was split evenly across several immunoSEQ plates. The repertoire was sequenced with immunoSEQ multiplex PCR; TCRdb's copy has only in-frame clones and lacks some. Among about 1 million clones, around 74% were seen once, and the ten largest hold 1.4%. The CDR3 is 14 amino acids. After removal of 8 bases from V and 4 bases from J, the junction contained 10 bases not matched to a gene. From germline, CDR1 is MGHRA and CDR2 YSYEKL. Recent acute infections and vaccinations were absent in the healthy HIV-negative adult donors. The sequencing input was memory CD4+ T cells sorted from blood. Subset described: CD45RA-negative fraction. The J gene is TRBJ1-1, the V gene TRBV4-1; 7 bases are a match to TRBD1. The origin of this receptor is a man between 18 and 29 years old in good health. The CDR3, as DNA: TGCGCCAGCTCACGAGGACAGGACTTCACTGAAGCTTTCTTT. It codes for CASSRGQDFTEAFF.